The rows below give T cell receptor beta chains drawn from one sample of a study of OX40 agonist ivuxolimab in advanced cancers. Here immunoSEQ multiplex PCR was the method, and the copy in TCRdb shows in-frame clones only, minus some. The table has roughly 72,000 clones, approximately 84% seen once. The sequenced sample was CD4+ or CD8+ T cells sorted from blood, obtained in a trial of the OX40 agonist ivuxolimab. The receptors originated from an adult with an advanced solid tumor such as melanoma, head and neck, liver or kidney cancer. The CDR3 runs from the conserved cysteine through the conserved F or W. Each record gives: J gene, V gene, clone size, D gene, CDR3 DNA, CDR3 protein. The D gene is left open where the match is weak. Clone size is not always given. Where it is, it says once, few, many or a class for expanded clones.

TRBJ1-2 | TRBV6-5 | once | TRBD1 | TGTGCCAGCAGTTACCAGACAGGGTACTATGGCTACACCTTC | CASSYQTGYYGYTF
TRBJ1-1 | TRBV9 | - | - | TGTGCCAGCAGCGTATCCCAGCTGAACACTGAAGCTTTCTTT | CASSVSQLNTEAFF
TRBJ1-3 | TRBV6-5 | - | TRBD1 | TGTGCCAGCAGTTATACAGGGGCGGGAAACACCATATATTTT | CASSYTGAGNTIYF
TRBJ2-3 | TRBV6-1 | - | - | TGTGCCAGCAGTAACTGGGACGGGAGTCTGAATACGCAGTATTTT | CASSNWDGSLNTQYF
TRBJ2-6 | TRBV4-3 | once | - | TGCGCCAGCAGCCAAGAAGGGGGGCATGGGGCCAACGTCCTGACTTTC | CASSQEGGHGANVLTF
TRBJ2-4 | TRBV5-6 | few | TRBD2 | TGTGCCAGCCCGAATTGCCCCGGGGGGGCAGGTTACATTCAGTACTTC | CASPNCPGGAGYIQYF
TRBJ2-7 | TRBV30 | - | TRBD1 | TGTGCCTGGAGCCCGGGACAGGGCGTTTACGAGCAGTACTTC | CAWSPGQGVYEQYF
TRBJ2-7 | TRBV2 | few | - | TGTGCCAGCAGTGAAGTTGTGGGCGACGAGCAGTACTTC | CASSEVVGDEQYF
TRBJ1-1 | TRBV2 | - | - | TGTGCCAGCACTTCACGGGGGGTGGCTGAAGCTTTCTTT | CASTSRGVAEAFF
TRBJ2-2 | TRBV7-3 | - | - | TGTGCCAGCAATCCAGAAACCACCGGGGAGCTGTTTTTT | CASNPETTGELFF
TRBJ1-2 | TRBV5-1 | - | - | TGCGCCAGCAGCTCATCCCCTTCGGCGCAGCAGGGCTACACCTTC | CASSSSPSAQQGYTF
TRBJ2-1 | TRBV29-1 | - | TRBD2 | TGCAGCGTCTGGACTAGCGGTTACCCCTACAATGAGCAGTTCTTC | CSVWTSGYPYNEQFF
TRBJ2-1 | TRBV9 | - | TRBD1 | TGTGCCAGCAGCAAGAGGACAGGTATGGGTGAGCAGTTCTTC | CASSKRTGMGEQFF
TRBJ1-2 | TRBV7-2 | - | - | TGTGCCAGCAGCCCACGAGCAGATGCGGGGAACTATGGCTACACCTTC | CASSPRADAGNYGYTF
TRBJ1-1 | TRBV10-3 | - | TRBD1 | TGTGCCAGCGGGACAGGGGACACTGAAGCTTTCTTT | CASGTGDTEAFF
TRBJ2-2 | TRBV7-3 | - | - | TGTGCCAGCAGCTTAAGGCGGGGTGCCGGGGAGCTGTTTTTT | CASSLRRGAGELFF
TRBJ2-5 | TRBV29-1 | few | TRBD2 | TGCAGCGTGACTAGCGGAGAAGAGACCCAGTACTTC | CSVTSGEETQYF
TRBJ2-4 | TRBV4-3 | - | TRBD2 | TGCGCCAGCAGCCAAAAACTAGCGGGAGGGGCCAAAAACATTCAGTACTTC | CASSQKLAGGAKNIQYF
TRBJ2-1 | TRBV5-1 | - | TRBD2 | TGCGCCAGCAGCTCCCCGGGACTAGCGGGGTATTTACGACATGAGCAGTTCTTC | CASSSPGLAGYLRHEQFF
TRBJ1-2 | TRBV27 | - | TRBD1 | TGTGCCAGCAGAAGGACAGGGGCTTTCTATGGCTACACCTTC | CASRRTGAFYGYTF
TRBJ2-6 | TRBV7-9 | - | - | TGTGCCAGCAGCTTAGACCAGGGGAATCCCCTCTGGGCCAACGTCCTGATTTTC | CASSLDQGNPLWANVLIF
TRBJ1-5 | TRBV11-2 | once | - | TGTGCCAGCAGCTTATCCCCCCAGGGACACCAGCCCCAGCATTTT | CASSLSPQGHQPQHF
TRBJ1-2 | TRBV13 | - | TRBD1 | TGTGCCAGCAGCCCACCTACGGGCTTCTGGGACAGGGCGGTAGGCTACACCTTC | CASSPPTGFWDRAVGYTF
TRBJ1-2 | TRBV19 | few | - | TGTGCCAGCTGGACGCCGGGACGGGGGGACTATGGCTACACCTTC | CASWTPGRGDYGYTF
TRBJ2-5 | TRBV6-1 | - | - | TGTGCCAGCAGCTCAATCGAGGGGTGGCAAGAGACCCAGTACTTC | CASSSIEGWQETQYF
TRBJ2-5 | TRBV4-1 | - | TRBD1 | TGCGCCAGCAGCCAAGTAGGGACAGGGGGAGAGACCCAGTACTTC | CASSQVGTGGETQYF
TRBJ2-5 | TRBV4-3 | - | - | TGCGCCAGCAGCCAAGAGGTACATAGCGGACAAGAGACCCAGTACTTC | CASSQEVHSGQETQYF
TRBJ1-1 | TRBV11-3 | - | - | TGTGCCAGCAGCTTAGGAGGAAGTACGACTGAAGCTTTCTTT | CASSLGGSTTEAFF
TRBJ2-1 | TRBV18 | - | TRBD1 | TGTGCCAGCTCACCTTCGACAGGGGACCATGAGCAGTTCTTC | CASSPSTGDHEQFF
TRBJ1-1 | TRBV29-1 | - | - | TGCAGCGTTGCAGAGGGTACGAACACTGAAGCTTTCTTT | CSVAEGTNTEAFF
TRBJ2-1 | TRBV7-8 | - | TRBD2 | TGTGCCAGCAGCTTAACTTGGGACTACAGCTCCTACAATGAGCAGTTCTTC | CASSLTWDYSSYNEQFF
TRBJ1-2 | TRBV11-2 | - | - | TGTGCCAGCAGCTTAAATCCGGTTGGGTATAGTGGCTACACCTTC | CASSLNPVGYSGYTF
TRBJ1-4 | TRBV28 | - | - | TGTGCCAGCTTCCCGACCACAGGGACAACTAATGAAAAACTGTTTTTT | CASFPTTGTTNEKLFF
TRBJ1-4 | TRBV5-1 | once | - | TGCGCCAGCAGCTTGAGATTACAGTCTGCAACTAATGAAAAACTGTTTTTT | CASSLRLQSATNEKLFF
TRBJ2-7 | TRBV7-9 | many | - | TGTGCCAGCAGCGAAACAGTTTCCTACGAGCAGTACTTC | CASSETVSYEQYF
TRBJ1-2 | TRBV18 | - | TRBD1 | TGTGCCAGCTCAGCCGGGACAGGGCTGCTGAATGGCTACACCTTC | CASSAGTGLLNGYTF
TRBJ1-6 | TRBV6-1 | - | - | TGTGCCAGTATGATCAATAATTCACCCCTCCACTTT | CASMINNSPLHF
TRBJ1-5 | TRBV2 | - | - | TGTGCCAGCAGTCGTGCGGGATCTAGCAATCAGCCCCAGCATTTT | CASSRAGSSNQPQHF
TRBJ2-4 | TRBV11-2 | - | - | TGTGCCAGCAGCACCCAAAACATTCAGTACTTC | CASSTQNIQYF
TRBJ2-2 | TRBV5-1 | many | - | TGCGCCAGCAGCTTGTTGAACACCGGGGAGCTGTTTTTT | CASSLLNTGELFF
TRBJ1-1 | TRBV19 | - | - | TGTGCCAGTAGTATGGACAGACAGAACACTGAAGCTTTCTTT | CASSMDRQNTEAFF
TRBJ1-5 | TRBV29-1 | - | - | TGCAGCGTTGTCGAAGGGGACTTCTTACCCCAGCATTTT | CSVVEGDFLPQHF
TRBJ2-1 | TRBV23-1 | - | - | TGCGCCCCGTTCAAGTCCAATGAGCAGTTCTTC | CAPFKSNEQFF
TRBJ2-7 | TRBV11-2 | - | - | TGTGCCAGCAGCTCGGGTTTCGCATCCTACGAGCAGTACTTC | CASSSGFASYEQYF
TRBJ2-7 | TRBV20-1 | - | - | TGCAGTGCTAGAGACGGGTACGAGCAGTACTTC | CSARDGYEQYF
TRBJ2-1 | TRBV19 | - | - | TGTGCCAGTAGTTCGGGACAACCTCACAATGAGCAGTTCTTC | CASSSGQPHNEQFF
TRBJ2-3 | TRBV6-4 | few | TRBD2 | TGTGCCAGCAGTGGGACTAGCGGGGGGCCAGATACGCAGTATTTT | CASSGTSGGPDTQYF
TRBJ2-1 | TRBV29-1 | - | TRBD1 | TGCAGCGTTGACGGGGACAGGCGAAACATTTACAATGAGCAGTTCTTC | CSVDGDRRNIYNEQFF
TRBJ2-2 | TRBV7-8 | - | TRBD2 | TGTGCCAGCAGCGGACTAGCCATCGGGGTGGTCGGGGAGCTGTTTTTT | CASSGLAIGVVGELFF
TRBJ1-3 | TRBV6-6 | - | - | TGTGCCAGCAGTTACCTAGGGGCTGGAAACACCATATATTTT | CASSYLGAGNTIYF
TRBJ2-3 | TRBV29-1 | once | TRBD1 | TGCAGCGTTAGAAAGATCGCGACAGGGCTAGGCACAGATACGCAGTATTTT | CSVRKIATGLGTDTQYF
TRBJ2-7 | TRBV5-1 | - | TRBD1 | TGCGCCAGCACTGGACAGGGGACCTCCTACGAGCAGTACTTC | CASTGQGTSYEQYF
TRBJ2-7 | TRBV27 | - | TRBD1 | TGTGCCAGCAGTTCGTTTAGGGGACAGGGGAACTACGAGCAGTACTTC | CASSSFRGQGNYEQYF
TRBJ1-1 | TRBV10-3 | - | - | TGTGCCATCAGTGAGTCGACATCGAACACTGAAGCTTTCTTT | CAISESTSNTEAFF
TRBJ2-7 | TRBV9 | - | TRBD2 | TGTGCCAGCAGCGTAGGGGCTAGCGGGAGCTACGAGCAGTACTTC | CASSVGASGSYEQYF
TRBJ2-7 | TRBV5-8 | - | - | TGTGCCAGCAGCTTCTCGCAGTCTTCTAGAGAGCAGTACTTC | CASSFSQSSREQYF